Each of the 21 T cell receptor beta chains below was sequenced from the same sample in a study of control samples from healthy donors and cancer patients. Generated by immunoSEQ multiplex PCR, the TCRdb table keeps only in-frame clones and is missing some. The sample shows roughly 88,000 clones, 85% of them seen only once. The sample consisted of blood. These TCRs come from a man in his thirties or forties in good health.

In its sample, this clone was seen a few times. The chain couples TRBV5-1 to TRBJ1-1; D not resolved. The length of the CDR3 is 12 residues. V dropped 4 bases and J dropped 2 bases, with 6 bases sitting between them. Germline assignment: CDR1 SGHRS and CDR2 YFSETQ. Here the CDR3 DNA reads TGCGCCAGCAGCGGCACTAACACTGAAGCTTTCTTT. Amino acid sequence: CASSGTNTEAFF.

This chain joins TRBV10-3 and TRBJ1-5; unclear D gene. Germline V lookup: CDR1 ENHRY, CDR2 SYGVKD. V gave up 2 bases and J gave up 0 bases, with 2 bases separating them. The CDR3 loop spans 13 amino acids. The CDR3 sequence: CAISEGSNQPQHF. CDR3 bases: TGTGCCATCAGTGAGGGTAGCAATCAGCCCCAGCATTTT.

The chain joins TRBV5-1 to TRBJ1-2; D is unresolved. This CDR3 has 11 amino acids. CDR1 SGHRS and CDR2 YFSETQ come from the germline V gene. The V and J ends lost 0 bases and 8 bases respectively, with 5 bases between them. This CDR3 is CASSLGGGYTF. In DNA form, the CDR3 reads TGCGCCAGCAGCTTGGGGGGAGGCTACACCTTC. Using reference TRBV5-1 and TRBJ1-2 for the parts outside the CDR3, the full variable domain is KAGVTQTPRYLIKTRGQQVTLSCSPISGHRSVSWYQQTPGQGLQFLFEYFSETQRNKGNFPGRFSGRQFSNSRSEMNVSTLELGDSALYLCASSLGGGYTFGSGTRLTVV.

The chain combines TRBV28 with TRBJ1-2; 8 bases map to TRBD1. Germline trimming cut 5 bases from V and 3 bases from J; bases unmatched to any gene: 8. This CDR3 has 15 amino acids. In germline, CDR1 is MDHEN, CDR2 SYDVKM. The CDR3 DNA follows: TGTGCCAGCAGTCCCGTCGGACAGGGATACTATGGCTACACCTTC. Translated: CASSPVGQGYYGYTF.

The chain combines TRBV19 with TRBJ1-4, with 7 bases matching TRBD1. The CDR3 totals 14 residues. The germline CDR1 and CDR2 sequences are LNHDA and SQIVND (reference sequence). V was clipped by 1 base and J by 5 bases; unmatched bases: 1. DNA of the CDR3: TGTGCCAGTAGTATAGGGACAGGCAATGAAAAACTGTTTTTT. This gives the protein CASSIGTGNEKLFF. The whole variable domain, filled in from reference TRBV19 and TRBJ1-4, reads DGGITQSPKYLFRKEGQNVTLSCEQNLNHDAMYWYRQDPGQGLRLIYYSQIVNDFQKGDIAEGYSVSREKKESFPLTVTSAQKNPTAFYLCASSIGTGNEKLFFGSGTQLSVL.

About this clone: Relative to the germline gene, one junction end is altered; a read error may explain this. The CDR3 sequence: CANSYSEDSGANVLTF. DNA for the CDR3: TGTGCCAACAGTTACTCAGAGGATTCTGGGGCCAACGTCCTGACTTTC. The gene calls are TRBV6-5 and TRBJ2-6, with D hard to call. CDR1 MNHEY and CDR2 SVGAGI come from the germline V gene. The CDR3 spans 16 residues.

The rearrangement links TRBV9 to TRBJ2-7; 7 bases line up with TRBD1. CDR1 is SGDLS and CDR2 is YYNGEE in the germline V gene. The junction had 6 bases not matched to a gene; V was cut back by 0 bases and J by 6 bases. The CDR3 is made up of 14 amino acids. The CDR3 nucleotides read TGTGCCAGCAGCGTAGGGGACAGACAGGTCGAGCAGTACTTC. This codes for CASSVGDRQVEQYF.

The chain joins TRBV7-3 to TRBJ1-1, with D unresolved. Germline V gene data show CDR1 as SGHTA and CDR2 as FQGTGA. Trimming took off 3 bases at V and 1 base at J, with 6 bases between the two ends. This CDR3 comprises 13 residues. The CDR3 region is CASSLFTNTEAFF. As DNA, the CDR3 is TGTGCCAGCAGCTTGTTCACGAACACTGAAGCTTTCTTT.

V usage is TRBV19 and J usage is TRBJ1-2; D not resolved. Trimming left V 7 bases short and J 6 bases short, with 15 bases between. CDR3 size: 13 residues. Germline loops: CDR1 LNHDA, CDR2 SQIVND (reference sequence). In DNA, the CDR3 is TGTGCCAGTACCCCCGTAATAGAGGATGGCTACACCTTC. Protein product: CASTPVIEDGYTF.

V gene TRBV19 combines with J gene TRBJ1-1, with a weak D call TRBD1 (6 bases). V was cut by 5 bases and J by 4 bases, with 14 bases left in between. CDR1 LNHDA and CDR2 SQIVND come from the germline V gene (reference sequence). The CDR3 runs to 14 residues. The CDR3 region has the DNA TGTGCCAGTAGTCCGCATCGGGGGCGCACTGAAGCTTTCTTT. This translates into CASSPHRGRTEAFF.

This clone was observed a handful of times. The chain recombines TRBV5-4 with TRBJ1-2, with 9 bases that match TRBD1. In germline, CDR1 is SGHNT, CDR2 YYREEE (reference sequence). J lost 3 bases, V lost 3 bases, and 3 bases had no gene match. The CDR3 loop spans 14 amino acids. The CDR3 DNA sequence: TGTGCCAGCAGCTCAGGGACAGGGCACTATGGCTACACCTTC. It yields the protein CASSSGTGHYGYTF.

The chain joins TRBV7-2 to TRBJ1-5; weak D call: TRBD1 (5 bases). The CDR3 consists of 16 residues. V dropped 3 bases and J dropped 4 bases, with 16 bases sitting between them. Germline lookup yields CDR1 SGHTA and CDR2 FQGNSA. The CDR3 sequence is CASSFSGGGANQPQHF. For the CDR3, the DNA is TGTGCCAGCAGCTTTAGTGGGGGAGGGGCAAATCAGCCCCAGCATTTT.

This rearrangement joins TRBV13 to TRBJ1-2; the match to TRBD1 covers 10 bases. The CDR3 sequence is 15 residues long. Germline loops: CDR1 PRHDT, CDR2 FYEKMQ (reference sequence). The ends lost 4 bases at V and 4 bases at J; junction bases unmatched: 6. This CDR3 reads CASSSLTGGAYGYTF. The CDR3 nucleotides are TGTGCCAGCAGCTCCCTGACAGGGGGCGCCTATGGCTACACCTTC. Full variable domain (rest looked up from reference TRBV13 and TRBJ1-2): AAGVIQSPRHLIKEKRETATLKCYPIPRHDTVYWYQQGPGQDPQFLISFYEKMQSDKGSIPDRFSAQQFSDYHSELNMSSLELGDSALYFCASSSLTGGAYGYTFGSGTRLTVV.

This chain uses TRBV6-5 with TRBJ1-1, with 12 bases identical to TRBD1. This CDR3 spans 15 amino acids. Germline CDR1 is MNHEY and CDR2 is SVGAGI. Trimming cost V 5 bases and J 10 bases; bases outside gene matches: 11. CDR3 in amino acids: CASSLPGQGANGAFF. CDR3 sequence (DNA): TGTGCCAGCAGTCTACCGGGACAGGGGGCGAACGGAGCTTTCTTT.

This chain joins TRBV5-6 and TRBJ2-1; 8 bases match TRBD2. The length of the CDR3 is 15 residues. Germline-derived CDR1 and CDR2 are SGHDT and YYEEEE. V lost 5 bases to trimming and J lost 1 base; unmatched junction nucleotides: 5. CDR3 protein: CASRKRGSSYNEQFF. The CDR3 coding sequence is TGTGCCAGCAGAAAGCGGGGGTCTTCCTACAATGAGCAGTTCTTC.

J is TRBJ1-3 and V is TRBV6-1; no firm D call. CDR1 MNHNS and CDR2 SASEGT come from the germline V gene. Trimming cost V 1 base and J 6 bases, with 4 bases left between them. This CDR3 is 12 amino acids long. CDR3 nucleotide sequence: TGTGCCAGCAGTGAAGAGCTAAACACCATATATTTT. Translated: CASSEELNTIYF.

This rearrangement joins TRBV5-1 to TRBJ2-7, with TRBD1 as a possible D gene (5 bases). Trimming took 1 base from V and 1 from J, leaving 9 bases between them. The germline V gene has CDR1 SGHRS and CDR2 YFSETQ. This CDR3 contains 14 residues. This CDR3 is CASSLTGRSYEQYF. In DNA, the CDR3 is TGCGCCAGCAGCTTGACAGGCCGATCCTACGAGCAGTACTTC.

This chain connects TRBV5-1 to TRBJ2-1, with 8 bases fitting TRBD2. Germline values: CDR1 SGHRS, CDR2 YFSETQ. Trimming took 1 base from V and 8 from J; bases not matched to a gene: 5. This CDR3 has 14 residues. The CDR3 DNA sequence: TGCGCCAGCAGCTTGAGCGGGGGTTTCGATGAGCAGTTCTTC. Its translation: CASSLSGGFDEQFF.

J is TRBJ1-6 and V is TRBV27; tentative D call: TRBD1 (6 bases). This CDR3 region has 15 residues. Trimming removed 6 bases at V and 9 bases at J, with 18 bases between. Germline CDR1 reads MNHEY; CDR2 reads SMNVEV (reference sequence). Written as DNA, the CDR3 is TGTGCCAGCAGGGGGATCGGGGGCCGAAGTTCACCCCTCCACTTT. This encodes CASRGIGGRSSPLHF.

This rearrangement joins TRBV6-6 to TRBJ1-3; no clear D. Trimming removed 5 bases from V and 0 bases from J, with 8 bases in between. The CDR3 runs 14 residues. CDR1 is MNHNY, CDR2 SVGAGI, per germline (reference sequence). The CDR3: CASSRSDSGNTIYF. Here the CDR3 DNA reads TGTGCCAGCAGTCGTTCAGACTCTGGAAACACCATATATTTT.

J is TRBJ1-1 and V is TRBV11-1; TRBD1 matches 7 bases. Germline values: CDR1 SGHAT, CDR2 FQDESV (reference sequence). Trimming cost V 6 bases and J 1 base; bases outside gene matches: 8. There are 15 residues in the CDR3. The CDR3 reads CASRSRGAGNTEAFF. CDR3 sequence (DNA): TGTGCCAGCAGGTCCAGGGGGGCTGGGAACACTGAAGCTTTCTTT. Full variable domain (missing parts from reference TRBV11-1 and TRBJ1-1): EAEVAQSPRYKITEKSQAVAFWCDPISGHATLYWYRQILGQGPELLVQFQDESVVDDSQLPKDRFSAERLKGVDSTLKIQPAELGDSAMYLCASRSRGAGNTEAFFGQGTRLTVV.